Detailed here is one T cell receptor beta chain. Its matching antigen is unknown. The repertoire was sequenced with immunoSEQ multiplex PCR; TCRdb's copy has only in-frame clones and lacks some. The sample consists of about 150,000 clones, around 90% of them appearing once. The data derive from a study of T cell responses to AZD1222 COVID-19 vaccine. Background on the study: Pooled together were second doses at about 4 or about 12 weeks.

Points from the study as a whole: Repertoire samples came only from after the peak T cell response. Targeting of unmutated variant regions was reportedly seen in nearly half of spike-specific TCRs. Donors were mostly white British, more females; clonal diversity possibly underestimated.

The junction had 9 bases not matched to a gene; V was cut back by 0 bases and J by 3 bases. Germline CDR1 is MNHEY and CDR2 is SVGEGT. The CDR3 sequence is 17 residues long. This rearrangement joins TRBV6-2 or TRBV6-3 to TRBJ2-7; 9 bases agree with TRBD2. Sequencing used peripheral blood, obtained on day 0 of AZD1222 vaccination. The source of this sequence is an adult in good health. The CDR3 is CASSYSSVGLAVYEQYF. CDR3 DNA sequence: TGTGCCAGCAGTTACTCCTCGGTGGGACTAGCAGTCTACGAGCAGTACTTC.